What follows are 6 T cell receptor beta chains derived from one specimen sequenced in a study of human T cells and chemical hapten exposure. TCRdb passed the RACE reads through MiXCR, listing each CDR3 protein once. The table includes fewer than 150,000 distinct CDR3 sequences, 13% detected once. Time point meaning: pre-sensitization, week 0. Sample treatment: therapeutic diphenylcyclopropenone sensitization with weekly scalp DPC. This specimen was whole blood, taken in connection with sensitization to the hapten diphenylcyclopropenone (DPC). Receptor source: a woman younger than 30 with alopecia areata. Some clones in this sample may be carry-over from other donors' samples.

This clonotype was recorded at least ten times. The chain joins TRBV12-5 to TRBJ1-1, with a possible D match to TRBD1 (5 bases). Trimming took 0 bases from V and 7 from J, leaving 15 bases between them. The germline gives CDR1 LGHNT, CDR2 FRNRAP. The CDR3 extends over 15 amino acids. The CDR3 nucleotides are TGTGCTAGTGGTTTGGTACAAGGCGGACAAATTGAAGCTTTCTTT. Its protein product is CASGLVQGGQIEAFF. Drawing the rest from reference TRBV12-5 and TRBJ1-1, the complete variable domain is DARVTQTPRHKVTEMGQEVTMRCQPILGHNTVFWYRQTMMQGLELLAYFRNRAPLDDSGMPKDRFSAEMPDATLATLKIQPSEPRDSAVYFCASGLVQGGQIEAFFGQGTRLTVV.

The sample holds many counts of this clonotype. V gene TRBV30 combines with J gene TRBJ2-7, with 7 positions matching TRBD1. Germline trimming cut 5 bases from V and 7 bases from J; bases unmatched to any gene: 14. This CDR3 spans 14 amino acids. CDR1 and CDR2 from the germline V gene are GTSNPN and SVGIG (reference sequence). CDR3 amino acids: CAWSSETGYSEQYF. The CDR3 DNA is TGTGCCTGGTCCTCCGAGACAGGGTACTCAGAGCAGTACTTC.

This clonotype was found a few times. The chain couples TRBV6-1 to TRBJ2-3, with D maybe TRBD2 (5 bases). CDR1 and CDR2 (germline): MNHNS, SASEGT. The V and J ends lost 2 bases and 6 bases respectively, with 21 bases between them. This CDR3 is 17 amino acids long. The CDR3 sequence is CASSEFRGRTSADTQYF. The CDR3 DNA is TGTGCCAGCAGTGAATTTCGAGGGCGTACGTCGGCGGATACGCAGTATTTT.

The V call is TRBV7-9, the J call TRBJ2-3; D possibly corresponds to TRBD1 (6 bases). Germline V gene sequence: CDR1 SEHNR, CDR2 FQNEAQ (reference sequence). V was clipped by 5 bases and J by 3 bases, with 18 bases between them. This CDR3 has 16 residues. This CDR3 is CASSSLTGAKTDTQYF. CDR3 sequence (DNA): TGTGCCAGCAGCAGTTTGACAGGAGCAAAAACAGATACGCAGTATTTT.

The chain couples TRBV11-3 to TRBJ2-7; D unresolved. The CDR3 loop spans 13 amino acids. The germline CDR1 and CDR2 sequences are SGHNT and YENEEA. V gave up 1 base and J gave up 5 bases, with 9 bases separating them. CDR3 nucleotides: TGTGCCAGCAGCTTAGGCCCCATCGACGAGCAGTACTTC. This encodes CASSLGPIDEQYF.

The CDR3 here is CASSPEATGSKTQYF. The DNA of the CDR3 is TGTGCCAGCTCACCGGAAGCGACAGGGTCCAAGACCCAGTACTTC. V usage is TRBV18 and J usage is TRBJ2-5, with 7 positions matching TRBD1. CDR3 length: 15 residues. The junction had 10 bases not matched to a gene; V was cut back by 3 bases and J by 6 bases. Looked up from germline, CDR1 is KGHSH and CDR2 is LQKENI.